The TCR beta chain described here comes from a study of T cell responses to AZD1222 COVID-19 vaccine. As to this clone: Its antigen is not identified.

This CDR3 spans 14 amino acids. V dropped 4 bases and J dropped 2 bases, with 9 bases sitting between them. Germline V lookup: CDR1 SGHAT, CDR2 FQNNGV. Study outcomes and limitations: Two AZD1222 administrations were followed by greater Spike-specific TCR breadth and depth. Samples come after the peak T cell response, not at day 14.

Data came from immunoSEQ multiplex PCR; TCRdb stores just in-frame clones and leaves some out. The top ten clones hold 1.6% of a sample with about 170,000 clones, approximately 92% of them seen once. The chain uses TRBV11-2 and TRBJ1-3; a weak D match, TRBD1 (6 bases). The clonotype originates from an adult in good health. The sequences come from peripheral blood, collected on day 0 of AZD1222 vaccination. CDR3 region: CASSSGATGNTIYF. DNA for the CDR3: TGTGCCAGCAGCTCAGGGGCCACTGGAAACACCATATATTTT.